The 3 T cell receptor beta chains listed next were all sequenced from one sample in a study of T cell responses to AZD1222 COVID-19 vaccine. Sequencing used immunoSEQ multiplex PCR; TCRdb keeps in-frame clones, though not all of them. The sample shows about 160,000 clones, 92% of them seen only once. The sequences come from peripheral blood, collected 28 days after the second AZD1222 dose. These receptors originate from an adult who received the AZD1222 COVID-19 vaccine.

The CDR3 DNA sequence: TGTGCCAGTAGGGGCCCCCAAGAGACCCAGTACTTC. Translated: CASRGPQETQYF. The chain joins TRBV19 to TRBJ2-5; no definite D call. V lost 6 bases, J lost 1 base, and 6 bases lay in between. The CDR3 extends over 12 amino acids. CDR1 and CDR2 (germline): LNHDA, SQIVND (reference sequence).

J is TRBJ1-2 and V is TRBV7-9; D is ambiguous. V was clipped by 5 bases and J by 8 bases, with 18 bases between them. The germline V gene has CDR1 SEHNR and CDR2 FQNEAQ (reference sequence). This CDR3 region has 14 residues. DNA for the CDR3: TGTGCCAGCAGCGTAAGACAAGTCCTTACGGGCTACACCTTC. It encodes CASSVRQVLTGYTF.

The rearrangement joins TRBV7-8 to TRBJ2-3, with 7 bases identical to TRBD2. Germline V CDR1 and CDR2: SGHVS, FQNEAQ. The CDR3 is 17 residues long. V dropped 4 bases and J dropped 1; count of bases not matched to a gene: 11. CDR3 in DNA: TGTGCCAGCAGCTCATCTCGGGGGGACGCAGGCACAGATACGCAGTATTTT. Its translation: CASSSSRGDAGTDTQYF.